A selection of T cell receptor beta chains follows, all from one sample in a study of molecular identifiers for immune sequencing clone quantification. Each CDR3 protein gets one entry after TCRdb re-called the PCR reads with MiXCR. Among roughly 320,000 distinct CDR3 sequences listed, roughly 24% were seen once. The sequencing sample was made of naive CD8+ T cells from blood, with Jurkat cell RNA spiked in. Source of these receptors: a human donor in good health. Some libraries in this study had Jurkat cell RNA spiked in. Both conserved end residues are trimmed from each CDR3.

V gene: TRBV12-3/TRBV12-4
CDR3 protein: ASSHETVRAGELF

V gene: TRBV4-3
CDR3 protein: ASSQDRMEGPNEKLF

V gene: TRBV7-9
CDR3 protein: ASSSQPQGRGTEAF

V gene: TRBV11-1
CDR3 protein: ASSLWVGMDTQY

V gene: TRBV4-2
CDR3 protein: ASSQPRTGDEQF

V gene: TRBV20-1
CDR3 protein: SARDRLVLGEQY

V gene: TRBV25-1
CDR3 protein: ASSEYRLAGAALYQETQY

V gene: TRBV5-1
CDR3 protein: ASSFGGGPYNEQF

V gene: TRBV7-9
CDR3 protein: ASSLGPGQQETQY

V gene: TRBV20-1
CDR3 protein: SARDTKFYEQY

V gene: TRBV10-3
CDR3 protein: ALSDGGGGAYEQY

V gene: TRBV4-3
CDR3 protein: ASSHGLSTGSTEAF

V gene: TRBV6-6
CDR3 protein: ASSIGTSGGPIRETQY

V gene: TRBV10-2
CDR3 protein: ASSEPSGDTQY

V gene: TRBV5-5
CDR3 protein: ASSFSGGTHEQY

V gene: TRBV11-2
CDR3 protein: ASSYGDSLGAEAF

V gene: TRBV20-1
CDR3 protein: SASLRDYYGYT

V gene: TRBV6-5
CDR3 protein: ASSYPQGYGYT

V gene: TRBV7-9
CDR3 protein: ASSSPLTGGSVTEAF

V gene: TRBV12-3/TRBV12-4
CDR3 protein: ASSLDRHLRPTDTQY

V gene: TRBV3-1
CDR3 protein: ASSQDLRRGNYGYT

V gene: TRBV14
CDR3 protein: ASSPYILNEQF

V gene: TRBV6-2/TRBV6-3
CDR3 protein: ASSAGTGGTYGYT

V gene: TRBV3-1
CDR3 protein: ASSPFSGAGTEAF

V gene: TRBV6-2/TRBV6-3
CDR3 protein: ASSYHSGPNEQF

V gene: TRBV20-1
CDR3 protein: SAGDNRPEAF

V gene: TRBV19
CDR3 protein: ASRPDRVSNQPQH

V gene: TRBV7-9
CDR3 protein: ASSRDQDTQY

V gene: TRBV13
CDR3 protein: ASSWPLAGDLNTQY

V gene: TRBV20-1
CDR3 protein: SARDRGQGNSPLH

V gene: TRBV6-1
CDR3 protein: ASSAVKGGSGSNQPQH

V gene: TRBV19
CDR3 protein: ASSIATANTGELF

V gene: TRBV7-6
CDR3 protein: ASSQSGSQDTQY

V gene: TRBV20-1
CDR3 protein: SATGIDPSYEQY

V gene: TRBV12-3/TRBV12-4
CDR3 protein: ASQQKTGGSTDTQY

V gene: TRBV10-3
CDR3 protein: AMGQEPAGAEAF

V gene: TRBV25-1
CDR3 protein: ASSGYLAGGFRNEQF

V gene: TRBV3-1
CDR3 protein: ASSQAATASHLIYGYT

V gene: TRBV19
CDR3 protein: ASSISGGPYSNQPQH

V gene: TRBV28
CDR3 protein: ASSLTPRLAAWYEQF